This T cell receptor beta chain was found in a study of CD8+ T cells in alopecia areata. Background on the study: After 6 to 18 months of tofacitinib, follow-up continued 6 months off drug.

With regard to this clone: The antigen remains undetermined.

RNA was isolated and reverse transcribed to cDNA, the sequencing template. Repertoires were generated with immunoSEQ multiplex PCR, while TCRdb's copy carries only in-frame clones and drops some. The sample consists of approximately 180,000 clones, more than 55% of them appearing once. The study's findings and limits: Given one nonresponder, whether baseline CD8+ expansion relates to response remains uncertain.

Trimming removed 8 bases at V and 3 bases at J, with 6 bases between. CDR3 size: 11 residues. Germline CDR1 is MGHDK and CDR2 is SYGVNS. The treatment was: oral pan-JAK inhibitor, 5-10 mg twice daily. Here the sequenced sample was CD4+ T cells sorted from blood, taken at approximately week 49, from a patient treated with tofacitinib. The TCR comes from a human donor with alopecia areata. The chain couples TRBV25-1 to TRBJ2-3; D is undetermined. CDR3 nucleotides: TGTGCCAGCCTCGCTACAGATACGCAGTATTTT. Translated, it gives CASLATDTQYF.